The clone carrying this T cell receptor (beta chain) has just a few counts. Antigen: not known. PCR was performed a second time for roughly 7 to 11 cycles using a sample-barcoded 5' primer and a J-beta primer mix. Sequencing yielded, for each sample, at least 3 million paired-end reads carrying CDR3. Using its own MiXCR run on the 5' RACE reads, TCRdb lists one record per CDR3 protein. The data contain about 1,500,000 distinct CDR3 sequences, 42% of them singletons. The data belong to a study of blood T cells in healthy people across ages. At the level of the study: Through template switching, about one barcoded beta molecule was captured per two T cells, as measured in model experiments. Whole-study findings and limits: Considered underestimates were the diversity estimates obtained from one million T cells.

Isolation yielded PBMCs, at least 7 million per sample, in every case. This receptor was identified in a woman younger than 35 in good health. Input material: blood.

The CDR3 sequence is CASSPVGRHQPQHF. Here the CDR3 DNA reads TGTGCCAGCAGTCCAGTGGGGCGCCATCAGCCCCAGCATTTT. The J gene is TRBJ1-5, the V gene TRBV12-3 or TRBV12-4, with a tentative D call TRBD1 (5 bases). Trimming cost V 5 bases and J 5 bases, with 13 bases left between them. The CDR3 consists of 14 residues.